What follows is one T cell receptor beta chain and its context. The CDR3 has 16 residues. Trimming took 6 bases from V and 10 from J; bases not matched to a gene: 13. Per the germline V gene, CDR1 is SQVTM and CDR2 is ANQGSEA. These data belong to a study of tumor-infiltrating lymphocytes in primary liver carcinoma. Starting material of around 460 ng total RNA yielded TCR beta cDNA via a constant-region primer. Three nested multiplex PCR rounds, a slightly modified ARM-PCR method, built the TCR beta libraries. A C-beta reverse primer was combined with TRBV1-TRBV30 forward primers in the first two PCR rounds, and each round had approximately 9 cycles. TCRdb passed the multiplex PCR reads through MiXCR, listing each CDR3 protein once. The data hold 90,000 to 150,000 distinct CDR3 sequences, with 65% to 75% observed a single time. The source material, about 18-31 mg of unsorted bulk tissue, was used to co-extract RNA and DNA.

Sample: tumor-adjacent normal liver tissue. The receptor comes from a woman in her sixties or seventies with primary liver carcinoma and hepatitis B virus infection. The chain carries TRBV29-1 and TRBJ2-2; 14 nucleotides agree with TRBD2. CDR3 sequence (DNA): TGCAGCGTCTCCGGGACTAGCGGGAGCATGGCCGTGGAGCTGTTTTTT. Translation: CSVSGTSGSMAVELFF.